These 3 T cell receptor beta chains were sequenced from one sample in a study of response to subunit inactivated influenza vaccine. TCRdb recomputed calls from the RT-PCR reads with MiXCR, one row per CDR3 protein. The data hold fewer than 800,000 distinct CDR3 sequences, with 15% to 18% observed a single time. Here the sequenced sample was PBMCs from blood, taken 11 to 12 days after vaccination. The origin of the receptors is a man over 45 who received an inactivated influenza vaccine.

V and J are TRBV12-3 or TRBV12-4 and TRBJ2-7; 8 bases line up with TRBD2. This CDR3 has 15 residues. Losses at the gene ends were 0 bases for V and 3 bases for J; bases not matched to a gene: 4. CDR3 coding DNA: TGTGCCAGCAGTTTAGCGGGGCGGGGGGACTACGAGCAGTACTTC. As protein: CASSLAGRGDYEQYF.

The chain uses TRBV20-1 and TRBJ2-7; TRBD2 agrees at 14 bases. The germline gives CDR1 DFQATT, CDR2 SNEGSKA (reference sequence). This CDR3 region has 17 residues. V lost 3 bases to trimming and J lost 2 bases; unmatched junction nucleotides: 9. CDR3 in amino acids: CSARLGTSGRAAYEQYF. CDR3 in DNA: TGCAGTGCTAGGTTGGGGACTAGCGGGAGAGCAGCCTACGAGCAGTACTTC.

In this sample, this clonotype turned up a few times. This chain joins TRBV7-2 and TRBJ2-1; D is perhaps TRBD2 (5 bases). This CDR3 is 14 amino acids long. Germline V gene data show CDR1 as SGHTA and CDR2 as FQGNSA. Trimming removed 5 bases from V and 8 bases from J, with 16 bases in between. For the CDR3, the DNA is TGTGCCAGCAGCCAAAGGAGGTCAAGGGATGAGCAGTTCTTC. The encoded protein is CASSQRRSRDEQFF.